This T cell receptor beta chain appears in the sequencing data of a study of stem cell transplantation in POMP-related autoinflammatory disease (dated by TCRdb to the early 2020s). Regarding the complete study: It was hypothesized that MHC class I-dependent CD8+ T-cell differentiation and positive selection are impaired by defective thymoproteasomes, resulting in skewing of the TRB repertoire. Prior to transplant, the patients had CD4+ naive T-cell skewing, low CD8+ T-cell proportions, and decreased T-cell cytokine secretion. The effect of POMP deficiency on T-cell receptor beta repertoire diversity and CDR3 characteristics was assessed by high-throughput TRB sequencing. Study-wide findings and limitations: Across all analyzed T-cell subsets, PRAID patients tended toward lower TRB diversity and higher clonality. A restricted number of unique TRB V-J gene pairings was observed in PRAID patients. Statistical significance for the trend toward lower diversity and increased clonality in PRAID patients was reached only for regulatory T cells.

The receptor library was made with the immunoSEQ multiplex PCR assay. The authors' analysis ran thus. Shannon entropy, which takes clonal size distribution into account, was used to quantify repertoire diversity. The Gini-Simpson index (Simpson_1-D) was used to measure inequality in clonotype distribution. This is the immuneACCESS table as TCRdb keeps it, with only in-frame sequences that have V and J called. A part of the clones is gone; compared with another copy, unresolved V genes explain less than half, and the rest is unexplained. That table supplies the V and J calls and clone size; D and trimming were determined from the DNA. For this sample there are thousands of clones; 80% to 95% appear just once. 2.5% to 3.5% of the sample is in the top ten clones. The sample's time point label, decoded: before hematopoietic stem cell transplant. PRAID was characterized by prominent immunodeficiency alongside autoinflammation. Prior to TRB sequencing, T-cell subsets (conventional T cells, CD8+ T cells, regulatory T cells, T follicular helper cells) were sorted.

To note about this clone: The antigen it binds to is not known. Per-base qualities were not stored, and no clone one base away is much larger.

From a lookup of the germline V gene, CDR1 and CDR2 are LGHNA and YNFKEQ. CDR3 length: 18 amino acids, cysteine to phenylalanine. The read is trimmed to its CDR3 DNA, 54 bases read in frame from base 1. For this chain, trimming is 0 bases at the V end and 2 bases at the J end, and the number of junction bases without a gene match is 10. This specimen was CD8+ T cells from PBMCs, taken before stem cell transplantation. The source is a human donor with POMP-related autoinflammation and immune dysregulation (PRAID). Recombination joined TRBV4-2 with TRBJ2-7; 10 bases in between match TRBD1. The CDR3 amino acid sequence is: CASSQDITRGQGTYEQYF. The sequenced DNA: TGTGCCAGCAGCCAAGATATTACGAGGGGACAGGGGACCTACGAGCAGTACTTC.